Listed below are T cell receptor beta chains from one sample, sequenced in a study of cytomegalovirus exposure and HLA in healthy donors. This table comes from immunoSEQ multiplex PCR, and its TCRdb copy is limited to in-frame clones, with some not included. The sample lists about 130,000 clones; approximately 81% were seen once. Material: PBMCs. These TCRs come from a man younger than 35 in good health and CMV-seronegative. Each CDR3 is given with its conserved first and last residue. The order of the fields is CDR3 protein, CDR3 DNA, J gene, CDR3 length, D gene, V gene, clone size. D genes are given only for firm matches. The size field is filled for only some rows; it gives once, few, many or a size class.

cdr3_aa: CASSQDRTGERRTEAFF
cdr3_nt: TGCGCCAGCAGCCAAGACCGGACAGGGGAGAGGAGGACTGAAGCTTTCTTT
j_call: TRBJ1-1
cdr3_length: 17
d_call: TRBD1
v_call: TRBV4-1
clone_size: few

cdr3_aa: CASRVGKGAGELFF
cdr3_nt: TGTGCCAGCAGAGTTGGAAAGGGGGCCGGGGAGCTGTTTTTT
j_call: TRBJ2-2
cdr3_length: 14
d_call: NA
v_call: TRBV6-4
clone_size: NA

cdr3_aa: CASSPFSSGGTDAYEQYF
cdr3_nt: TGTGCCAGCTCACCTTTTAGTAGCGGGGGTACCGATGCCTACGAGCAGTACTTC
j_call: TRBJ2-7
cdr3_length: 18
d_call: TRBD2
v_call: TRBV18
clone_size: NA

cdr3_aa: CASSRNLRTGGMSGNTIYF
cdr3_nt: TGTGCCAGCAGTCGCAACCTTAGGACAGGGGGCATGTCTGGAAACACCATATATTTT
j_call: TRBJ1-3
cdr3_length: 19
d_call: TRBD1
v_call: TRBV27
clone_size: once

cdr3_aa: CASSLLETQYF
cdr3_nt: TGTGCCAGCAGTCTTCTAGAGACCCAGTACTTC
j_call: TRBJ2-5
cdr3_length: 11
d_call: NA
v_call: TRBV7-6
clone_size: NA

cdr3_aa: CSVGAGGGYEQYF
cdr3_nt: TGCAGCGTTGGGGCGGGGGGCGGGTACGAGCAGTACTTC
j_call: TRBJ2-7
cdr3_length: 13
d_call: TRBD2
v_call: TRBV29-1
clone_size: NA

cdr3_aa: CASSLVRVNQPQHF
cdr3_nt: TGTGCCAGCAGCTTAGTTCGGGTAAATCAGCCCCAGCATTTT
j_call: TRBJ1-5
cdr3_length: 14
d_call: NA
v_call: TRBV7-2
clone_size: NA

cdr3_aa: CASTPGGLVGETQYF
cdr3_nt: TGTGCCAGCACCCCAGGGGGACTAGTAGGAGAGACCCAGTACTTC
j_call: TRBJ2-5
cdr3_length: 15
d_call: NA
v_call: TRBV7-2
clone_size: NA

cdr3_aa: CAWSREAAFF
cdr3_nt: TGTGCCTGGAGTCGGGAAGCAGCTTTCTTT
j_call: TRBJ1-1
cdr3_length: 10
d_call: NA
v_call: TRBV30
clone_size: NA

cdr3_aa: CASSMDRARYGYTF
cdr3_nt: TGTGCCAGTAGTATGGACAGGGCGAGGTATGGCTACACCTTC
j_call: TRBJ1-2
cdr3_length: 14
d_call: TRBD1
v_call: TRBV19
clone_size: NA

cdr3_aa: CASSLGENQPQHF
cdr3_nt: TGTGCCAGCAGCTTAGGAGAAAATCAGCCCCAGCATTTT
j_call: TRBJ1-5
cdr3_length: 13
d_call: NA
v_call: TRBV11-2
clone_size: NA

cdr3_aa: CASSEDTGGIQETQYF
cdr3_nt: TGCGCCAGCAGTGAGGATACAGGGGGCATCCAAGAGACCCAGTACTTC
j_call: TRBJ2-5
cdr3_length: 16
d_call: TRBD1
v_call: TRBV10-1
clone_size: few

cdr3_aa: CATSRGGGDRSQLRKQQPQHF
cdr3_nt: TGTGCCACCAGCAGAGGGGGTGGCGACAGATCCCAATTACGTAAACAGCAGCCCCAGCATTTT
j_call: TRBJ1-5
cdr3_length: 21
d_call: NA
v_call: TRBV15
clone_size: NA

cdr3_aa: CASSTSQGVQETQYF
cdr3_nt: TGCGCCAGCAGCACCTCCCAGGGGGTCCAAGAGACCCAGTACTTC
j_call: TRBJ2-5
cdr3_length: 15
d_call: TRBD1
v_call: TRBV5-1
clone_size: NA

cdr3_aa: CASSLWPPMAPGNTIYF
cdr3_nt: TGTGCCAGCAGTTTATGGCCTCCCATGGCACCAGGAAACACCATATATTTT
j_call: TRBJ1-3
cdr3_length: 17
d_call: NA
v_call: TRBV28
clone_size: NA

cdr3_aa: CSILQGTNYGYTF
cdr3_nt: TGCAGCATACTACAGGGTACTAACTATGGCTACACCTTC
j_call: TRBJ1-2
cdr3_length: 13
d_call: NA
v_call: TRBV29-1
clone_size: NA

cdr3_aa: CASSGGGGSGNIQYF
cdr3_nt: TGCGCCAGCAGCGGGGGAGGGGGAAGCGGAAACATTCAGTACTTC
j_call: TRBJ2-4
cdr3_length: 15
d_call: NA
v_call: TRBV5-1
clone_size: few

cdr3_aa: CASRGLAGGRQETQYF
cdr3_nt: TGTGCCAGCAGGGGACTAGCGGGGGGGCGCCAAGAGACCCAGTACTTC
j_call: TRBJ2-5
cdr3_length: 16
d_call: TRBD2
v_call: TRBV27
clone_size: NA

cdr3_aa: CASSLGQEQYF
cdr3_nt: TGTGCCAGCAGCTTAGGGCAAGAGCAGTACTTC
j_call: TRBJ2-7
cdr3_length: 11
d_call: NA
v_call: TRBV7-9
clone_size: few

cdr3_aa: CASSLLTSGSVGPGELFF
cdr3_nt: TGCGCCAGCAGCTTGCTAACCTCAGGTTCGGTGGGGCCCGGGGAGCTGTTTTTT
j_call: TRBJ2-2
cdr3_length: 18
d_call: NA
v_call: TRBV5-1
clone_size: NA

cdr3_aa: CASSVELSSYEQYF
cdr3_nt: TGTGCCAGCAGCGTAGAACTAAGCTCCTACGAGCAGTACTTC
j_call: TRBJ2-7
cdr3_length: 14
d_call: NA
v_call: TRBV9
clone_size: NA

cdr3_aa: CASVGGRAGELFF
cdr3_nt: TGTGCCAGCGTAGGGGGAAGGGCCGGGGAGCTGTTTTTT
j_call: TRBJ2-2
cdr3_length: 13
d_call: NA
v_call: TRBV6-5
clone_size: NA

cdr3_aa: CASSKDSRYEVSTEAFF
cdr3_nt: TGTGCCAGCAGTAAGGACAGTAGGTATGAAGTAAGCACTGAAGCTTTCTTT
j_call: TRBJ1-1
cdr3_length: 17
d_call: NA
v_call: TRBV27
clone_size: NA

cdr3_aa: CASSLSGTGGNQPQHF
cdr3_nt: TGTGCCAGCAGTTTATCCGGGACAGGGGGCAATCAGCCCCAGCATTTT
j_call: TRBJ1-5
cdr3_length: 16
d_call: TRBD1
v_call: TRBV27
clone_size: NA

cdr3_aa: CASHVYSNQPQHF
cdr3_nt: TGTGCCAGCCATGTCTATAGCAATCAGCCCCAGCATTTT
j_call: TRBJ1-5
cdr3_length: 13
d_call: NA
v_call: TRBV6-1
clone_size: NA